Listed below are T cell receptor beta chains from one sample, sequenced in a study of CD8 T cells in ankylosing spondylitis. TCRdb reanalysed the 5' RACE reads using MiXCR and keeps one entry per CDR3 protein. The sample has 500,000 or so distinct CDR3 sequences; under 5.5% are singletons. The sequenced sample consisted of blood, either unsorted or a sorted T cell fraction (not recorded which). Source of these receptors: a male donor with ankylosing spondylitis. Both conserved end residues are part of each CDR3. The order of the fields is J gene, D gene, V gene, clone size, CDR3 protein, CDR3 DNA. D genes are given only for firm matches. Part of the rows lack a size; the others show once, few, many or a class for expanded clones.

TRBJ1-5,.,TRBV6-2/TRBV6-3,many,CASSYRVGSNQPQHF,TGTGCCAGCAGTTACCGAGTTGGCAGCAATCAGCCCCAGCATTTT
TRBJ1-1,.,TRBV12-3/TRBV12-4,many,CASSLGNTEAFF,TGTGCCAGCAGCTTAGGGAACACTGAAGCTTTCTTT
TRBJ2-7,.,TRBV13,many,CASSFPGGREQYF,TGTGCCAGCAGCTTCCCCGGTGGTCGCGAGCAGTACTTC
TRBJ1-3,.,TRBV5-1,many,CASSVRGHLSGNTIYF,TGCGCCAGCAGCGTACGAGGACACCTCTCTGGAAACACCATATATTTT
TRBJ1-1,.,TRBV6-6,many,CASSYGLKAFF,TGTGCCAGCAGTTACGGGCTAAAGGCTTTCTTT
TRBJ1-4,.,TRBV4-3,many,CASSQGGTLSSTNEKLFF,TGCGCCAGCAGCCAAGGAGGGACACTCTCCTCAACTAATGAAAAACTGTTTTTT
TRBJ1-1,.,TRBV7-3,many,CASSALTATNTEAFF,TGTGCCAGCAGCGCCCTGACAGCGACGAACACTGAAGCTTTCTTT
TRBJ2-1,.,TRBV20-1,.,CCARDFRYPTYYNEQFF,TGCTGTGCTAGAGATTTCCGCTACCCGACCTACTACAATGAGCAGTTCTTC
TRBJ2-7,.,TRBV29-1,.,CSVEDLGGVEQYF,TGCAGCGTTGAAGATCTTGGGGGAGTCGAGCAGTACTTC
TRBJ1-2,TRBD1,TRBV9,many,CASSLVTGYGYTF,TGTGCCAGCAGCCTAGTGACAGGGTATGGCTACACCTTC
TRBJ1-2,TRBD1,TRBV20-1,many,CSAGTAIDYGYTF,TGCAGTGCTGGGACAGCGATTGACTATGGCTACACCTTC
TRBJ1-1,.,TRBV20-1,many,CSVFRTYTEAFF,TGCAGTGTTTTCAGGACTTACACTGAAGCTTTCTTT
TRBJ2-5,.,TRBV4-2,many,CASSQDERTQETQYF,TGTGCCAGCAGCCAAGATGAGAGAACCCAAGAGACCCAGTACTTC
TRBJ2-3,.,TRBV7-2,many,CASSLAQLSTQYF,TGTGCCAGCAGCTTAGCCCAACTGAGTACGCAGTATTTT
TRBJ2-7,.,TRBV5-1,many,CASRGFEGSYEQYF,TGCGCCAGCAGGGGATTTGAGGGGTCCTACGAGCAGTACTTC
TRBJ2-5,.,TRBV7-9,few,CASSLSSSGNEETQYF,TGTGCCAGCAGCTTAAGTTCATCGGGGAACGAAGAGACCCAGTACTTC
TRBJ2-6,TRBD2,TRBV29-1,.,CSVMAGGLSGANVLTF,TGCAGCGTGATGGCGGGAGGGTTATCTGGGGCCAACGTCCTGACTTTC
TRBJ2-5,.,TRBV5-1,many,CASSLGLEETQYF,TGCGCCAGCAGCTTGGGACTAGAGGAGACCCAGTACTTC
TRBJ2-7,.,TRBV20-1,many,CSAPLLGQGIQYF,TGCAGTGCTCCCTTGTTGGGGCAGGGGATCCAGTACTTC
TRBJ1-6,.,TRBV5-5,many,CASSSFLSPLHF,TGTGCCAGCAGCTCCTTCCTATCACCCCTCCACTTT
TRBJ2-1,.,TRBV5-1,many,CASSLTNLEQFF,TGCGCCAGCAGTTTGACTAATCTGGAGCAGTTCTTC
TRBJ1-2,.,TRBV6-5,few,CASSYSNGGLNYGYTF,TGTGCCAGCAGTTACTCGAACGGGGGGCTTAACTATGGCTACACCTTC
TRBJ2-3,.,TRBV5-6,once,CARSPGLVYTDTQYF,TGTGCCAGGAGCCCAGGACTCGTTTACACAGATACGCAGTATTTT
TRBJ2-3,.,TRBV5-1,many,CASSLATVSDTQYF,TGCGCCAGCAGCTTGGCCACAGTTTCAGATACGCAGTATTTT
TRBJ2-7,.,TRBV28,few,CASSSDPEGKDEQYF,TGTGCCAGCAGTTCAGATCCTGAGGGAAAGGACGAGCAGTACTTC
TRBJ1-3,.,TRBV5-1,many,CASSLGGGQTSGNTIYF,TGCGCCAGCAGCCTCGGCGGGGGTCAAACCTCTGGAAACACCATATATTTT
TRBJ2-7,.,TRBV7-6,many,CASSTDVGRSYEQYF,TGTGCCAGCAGCACAGACGTCGGCCGCTCCTACGAGCAGTACTTC
TRBJ2-7,.,TRBV12-3/TRBV12-4,.,CASRVKRAEQYF,TGTGCCAGCAGGGTGAAACGGGCCGAGCAGTACTTC
TRBJ2-3,.,TRBV20-1,many,CSANLPGPDTQYF,TGCAGTGCCAACCTACCGGGCCCTGATACGCAGTATTTT
TRBJ1-2,.,TRBV29-1,many,CSVGWGSDYGYTF,TGCAGCGTTGGATGGGGGTCGGACTATGGCTACACCTTC
TRBJ2-5,.,TRBV5-5,.,CASSQGPGGETQYF,TGTGCCAGCAGCCAGGGGCCCGGAGGGGAGACCCAGTACTTC
TRBJ2-3,.,TRBV24-1,many,CATSDLHFGGTDTQYF,TGTGCCACCAGTGATCTACACTTCGGGGGCACAGATACGCAGTATTTT
TRBJ1-1,TRBD1,TRBV6-2/TRBV6-3,many,CASNPFDRGAAFF,TGTGCCAGCAACCCATTCGACAGGGGCGCAGCTTTCTTT
TRBJ1-2,.,TRBV7-2,many,CASSFMTGDYGYTF,TGTGCCAGCAGCTTTATGACAGGCGACTATGGCTACACCTTC
TRBJ1-1,.,TRBV6-5,many,CASSYSGEGRRDEAFF,TGTGCCAGCAGTTACTCAGGGGAGGGGAGGCGAGATGAAGCTTTCTTT
TRBJ1-5,.,TRBV9,many,CASGGQPTFQPQHF,TGTGCCAGCGGGGGACAACCAACTTTTCAGCCCCAGCATTTT
TRBJ1-1,TRBD1,TRBV9,many,CASPRTRQGRKWNTEAFF,TGTGCCAGCCCCAGAACAAGACAGGGCCGAAAGTGGAACACTGAAGCTTTCTTT
TRBJ2-5,.,TRBV30,.,CAWSESAETQYF,TGTGCCTGGAGCGAGTCGGCCGAGACCCAGTACTTC
TRBJ2-1,TRBD2,TRBV2,few,CASLAGGAYNEQFF,TGTGCCAGCCTTGCGGGAGGAGCCTACAATGAGCAGTTCTTC
TRBJ2-3,.,TRBV20-1,many,CSAKSEYTDTQYF,TGCAGCGCGAAGAGCGAGTACACAGATACGCAGTATTTT
TRBJ1-2,.,TRBV3-1,few,CASSRGDTMDYTF,TGTGCCAGCAGCCGAGGAGATACTATGGACTACACCTTC
TRBJ1-1,.,TRBV5-5,.,CASSFQTGAEAFF,TGTGCCAGCAGTTTCCAAACGGGGGCTGAAGCTTTCTTT
TRBJ2-7,.,TRBV20-1,many,CSAKTGTYEQYF,TGCAGTGCAAAGACAGGTACCTACGAGCAGTACTTC
TRBJ2-6,.,TRBV12-3/TRBV12-4,many,CASSNRMGAGANVLTF,TGTGCCAGCAGTAACCGGATGGGGGCTGGGGCCAACGTCCTGACTTTC
TRBJ1-2,TRBD1,TRBV27,few,CASSNEQGLYGYTF,TGTGCCAGCAGTAACGAACAGGGGCTCTATGGCTACACCTTC
TRBJ1-5,.,TRBV12-3/TRBV12-4,.,CTCWLYVLGVGDSNQPQHF,TGTACCTGCTGGCTGTATGTACTAGGGGTAGGTGATAGCAATCAGCCCCAGCATTTT
TRBJ2-3,TRBD2,TRBV5-1,many,CASSLGGGLVFTDTQYF,TGCGCCAGCAGCTTGGGGGGGGGACTCGTCTTCACAGATACGCAGTATTTT
TRBJ1-1,.,TRBV7-6,many,CASSSLTLSGLGAGAEAFF,TGTGCCAGCAGCTCGCTTACCTTAAGCGGGCTGGGGGCCGGCGCTGAAGCTTTCTTT
TRBJ2-7,TRBD1,TRBV7-8,.,CASSLVLRTGSSYEQYF,TGTGCCAGCAGCTTAGTACTCCGGACAGGTTCTTCCTACGAGCAGTACTTC
TRBJ2-7,TRBD1,TRBV29-1,few,CSVIRQGAGQYF,TGCAGCGTTATCCGACAGGGGGCAGGGCAGTACTTC
TRBJ1-2,.,TRBV4-1,many,CASSQGGRGRGYTF,TGCGCCAGCAGCCAAGGAGGCAGGGGAAGGGGCTACACCTTC